The 5 T cell receptor beta chains presented below share a single source sample, sequenced in a study of radiotherapy plus CTLA-4 blockade in lung cancer. Assay: immunoSEQ multiplex PCR; the TCRdb copy retains only in-frame clones and omits some. The table shows 90,000 or so clones, with under 90% occurring only once. This sample comprised peripheral blood, obtained from a patient treated with radiotherapy plus ipilimumab. The receptors were sampled from a human donor with non-small cell lung cancer who had stable disease on radiotherapy plus ipilimumab.

The chain employs TRBV7-7 and TRBJ2-7; 8 nucleotides agree with TRBD1. The length of the CDR3 is 13 residues. V was clipped by 3 bases and J by 5 bases; unmatched bases: 3. Germline values: CDR1 SSHAT, CDR2 FNYEAQ (reference sequence). The CDR3 sequence: CASSFGQGDEQYF. CDR3 nucleotides: TGTGCCAGCAGCTTCGGACAGGGCGACGAGCAGTACTTC.

The chain links TRBV5-1 to TRBJ1-1, with 8 nucleotides matching TRBD1. With 3 bases clipped from V and 1 base from J, the junction kept 5 bases outside the gene matches. Germline CDR1 and CDR2: SGHRS and YFSETQ. The CDR3 extends over 15 amino acids. CDR3 nucleotides: TGCGCCAGCAGCTCATGGACAGGGACGAACACTGAAGCTTTCTTT. This sequence encodes CASSSWTGTNTEAFF.

V usage is TRBV2 and J usage is TRBJ2-5; 7 bases line up with TRBD1. The CDR3 is 12 amino acids. From germline, CDR1 is SNHLY and CDR2 FYNNEI. The V gene end was trimmed by 6 bases and the J gene end by 5 bases; junction bases not matched to a gene: 3. CDR3 DNA: TGTGCCAGCAGAGGGGGCAGGGAGACCCAGTACTTC. Translating gives CASRGGRETQYF.

The V call is TRBV21-1, the J call TRBJ2-7; no DNA check was done on the table's D call, TRBD2. TRBV21-1 is a listed pseudogene. The CDR3 covers 16 residues. CDR3 protein: CASSPIGRESSYEQYF. As DNA, the CDR3 is TGTGCCAGCAGCCCAATCGGGCGGGAGAGCTCCTACGAGCAGTACTTC.

The genes are TRBV18 and TRBJ2-5; TRBD1 is a possible D gene (6 bases). Germline values: CDR1 KGHSH, CDR2 LQKENI. V lost 3 bases, J lost 4 bases, and 15 bases lay in between. This CDR3 is built from 15 residues. CDR3 region: CASSPSGARGETQYF. Here the CDR3 DNA reads TGTGCCAGCTCACCCTCAGGGGCGCGTGGAGAGACCCAGTACTTC.